What follows are 10 T cell receptor beta chains derived from one specimen sequenced in a study of blood T cell repertoires in COVID-19. Clones were read by immunoSEQ multiplex PCR, and TCRdb kept only the in-frame ones, dropping some. The table lists around 90,000 clones, roughly 80% of them singletons. The source material was peripheral blood. The receptors originated from a woman in her 70s with active or convalescent COVID-19.

V is TRBV29-1 and J is TRBJ2-7, with TRBD1 matching 7 bases. V trimming: 7 bases; J trimming: 3 bases; junction bases outside the gene matches: 15. The germline CDR1 and CDR2 sequences are SQVTM and ANQGSEA. This CDR3 is built from 15 residues. CDR3 sequence reads: CSARKHPDRVYEQYF. CDR3 bases: TGCAGCGCCCGGAAACATCCTGACAGGGTCTACGAGCAGTACTTC.

The V gene is TRBV28, the J gene TRBJ1-6; 7 nucleotides match TRBD1. Per the germline V gene, CDR1 is MDHEN and CDR2 is SYDVKM. The CDR3 length is 15 residues. V lost 5 bases, J lost 9 bases, and 10 bases stayed unmatched. The CDR3 region has the DNA TGTGCCAGCAGTACCTGGAGGGGGCAGGGTTCACCCCTCCACTTT. This gives the protein CASSTWRGQGSPLHF.

The chain carries TRBV28 and TRBJ2-7, with 9 bases aligning to TRBD1. CDR1 is MDHEN, CDR2 SYDVKM, per germline. J was trimmed by 4 bases and V by 8 bases; bases with no gene match: 18. This CDR3 spans 17 amino acids. DNA for the CDR3: TGTGCCAGCCAATTAACTACCCTTGGACAGGGGAGGTACGAGCAGTACTTC. Translation gives CASQLTTLGQGRYEQYF. The whole variable domain, remainder taken from reference TRBV28 and TRBJ2-7, is DVKVTQSSRYLVKRTGEKVFLECVQDMDHENMFWYRQDPGLGLRLIYFSYDVKMKEKGDIPEGYSVSREKKERFSLILESASTNQTSMYLCASQLTTLGQGRYEQYFGPGTRLTVT.

The chain employs TRBV28 and TRBJ1-2; D may be TRBD1 (5 bases). V was trimmed by 0 bases and J by 1 base, leaving 6 bases between them. CDR3 length equals 14 residues. Germline values: CDR1 MDHEN, CDR2 SYDVKM. The CDR3 region is CASSLWGGNYGYTF. Here the CDR3 DNA reads TGTGCCAGCAGTTTATGGGGGGGTAACTATGGCTACACCTTC.

V and J are TRBV27 and TRBJ1-5; tentatively, D is TRBD1 (6 bases). Germline V CDR1 and CDR2: MNHEY, SMNVEV (reference sequence). V was pared by 5 bases and J by 5 bases, with 10 bases between. The CDR3 is 13 residues long. CDR3 DNA: TGTGCCAGCAGTCCGGGGGGCCATCAGCCCCAGCATTTT. Translated: CASSPGGHQPQHF.

This rearrangement joins TRBV28 to TRBJ1-2; D is ambiguous. The germline gives CDR1 MDHEN, CDR2 SYDVKM. This CDR3 comprises 14 residues. Trimming stripped 10 bases from V and 1 base from J, with 16 bases between. CDR3 coding DNA: TGTGCCACCAACGCGGGCGGGTTTAACTATGGCTACACCTTC. Translating gives CATNAGGFNYGYTF.

This sequence joins TRBV19 and TRBJ1-2; the D is unclear. The CDR3 totals 15 residues. V shed 1 base and J shed 5 bases, with 14 bases lying between them. Germline V CDR1 and CDR2: LNHDA, SQIVND (reference sequence). Here the CDR3 reads CASSIVGGSNYGYTF. For the CDR3, the DNA is TGTGCCAGTAGTATAGTTGGAGGGAGTAATTATGGCTACACCTTC. Looking up the rest from reference TRBV19 and TRBJ1-2 gives the full variable domain: DGGITQSPKYLFRKEGQNVTLSCEQNLNHDAMYWYRQDPGQGLRLIYYSQIVNDFQKGDIAEGYSVSREKKESFPLTVTSAQKNPTAFYLCASSIVGGSNYGYTFGSGTRLTVV.

The chain combines TRBV3-1 (or the pseudogene TRBV3-2) with TRBJ2-2, with D maybe TRBD1 (6 bases). The V gene lost 2 bases and the J gene lost 4 bases, with 14 bases spanning the gap. The germline gives CDR1 LGHDT, CDR2 YNNKEL (reference sequence). This CDR3 comprises 16 residues. CDR3: CASSQISQGGTGELFF. CDR3 bases: TGTGCCAGCAGCCAAATTTCACAGGGTGGCACCGGGGAGCTGTTTTTT.

The V gene is TRBV28, the J gene TRBJ2-7; 7 nucleotides line up with TRBD1. Trimming removed 6 bases from V and 0 bases from J; junction bases left unmatched: 8. CDR3 length: 15 residues. Per germline, CDR1 MDHEN and CDR2 SYDVKM. This CDR3 reads CASSPTGAASYEQYF. The CDR3 nucleotides are TGTGCCAGCAGCCCAACAGGGGCCGCCTCCTACGAGCAGTACTTC. Full variable domain (outside the CDR3, taken from reference TRBV28 and TRBJ2-7): DVKVTQSSRYLVKRTGEKVFLECVQDMDHENMFWYRQDPGLGLRLIYFSYDVKMKEKGDIPEGYSVSREKKERFSLILESASTNQTSMYLCASSPTGAASYEQYFGPGTRLTVT.

This clone has a handful of counts. V gene TRBV7-2 combines with J gene TRBJ1-2; 10 nucleotides line up with TRBD1. CDR1 and CDR2 from the germline V gene are SGHTA and FQGNSA. V shed 3 bases and J 7 bases; nucleotides not matched to a gene: 8. The CDR3 is 15 amino acids. CDR3 nucleotides: TGTGCCAGCAGCTTTGAGGGGACAGGGGCCGGTGGCTACACCTTC. Protein product: CASSFEGTGAGGYTF.